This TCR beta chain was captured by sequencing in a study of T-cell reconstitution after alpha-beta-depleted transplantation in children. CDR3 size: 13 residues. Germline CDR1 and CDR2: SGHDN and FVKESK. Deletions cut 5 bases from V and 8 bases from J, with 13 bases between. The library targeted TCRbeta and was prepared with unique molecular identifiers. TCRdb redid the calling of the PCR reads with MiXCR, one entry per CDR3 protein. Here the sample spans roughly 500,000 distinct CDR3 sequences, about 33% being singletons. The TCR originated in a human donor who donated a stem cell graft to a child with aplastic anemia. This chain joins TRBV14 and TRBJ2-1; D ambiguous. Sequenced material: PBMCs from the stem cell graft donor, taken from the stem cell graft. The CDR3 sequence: CASSFQTWDEQFF. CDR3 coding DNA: TGTGCCAGCAGCTTTCAAACCTGGGATGAGCAGTTCTTC.